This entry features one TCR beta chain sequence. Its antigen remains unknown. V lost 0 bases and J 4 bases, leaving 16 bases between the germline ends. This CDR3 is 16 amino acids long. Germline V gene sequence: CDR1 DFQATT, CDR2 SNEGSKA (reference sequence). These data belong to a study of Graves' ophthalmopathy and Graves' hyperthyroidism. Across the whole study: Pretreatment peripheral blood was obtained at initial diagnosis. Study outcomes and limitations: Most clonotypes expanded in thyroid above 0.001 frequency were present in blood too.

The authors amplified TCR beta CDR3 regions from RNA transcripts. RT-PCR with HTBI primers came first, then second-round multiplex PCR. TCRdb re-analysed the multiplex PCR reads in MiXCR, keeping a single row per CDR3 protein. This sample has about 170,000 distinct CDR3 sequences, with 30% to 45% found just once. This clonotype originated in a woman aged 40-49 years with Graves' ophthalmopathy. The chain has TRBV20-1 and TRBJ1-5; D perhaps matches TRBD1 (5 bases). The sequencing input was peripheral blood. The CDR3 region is CSARDPSGPLNQPQHF. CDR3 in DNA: TGCAGTGCTAGAGATCCCTCGGGACCGCTTAATCAGCCCCAGCATTTT.